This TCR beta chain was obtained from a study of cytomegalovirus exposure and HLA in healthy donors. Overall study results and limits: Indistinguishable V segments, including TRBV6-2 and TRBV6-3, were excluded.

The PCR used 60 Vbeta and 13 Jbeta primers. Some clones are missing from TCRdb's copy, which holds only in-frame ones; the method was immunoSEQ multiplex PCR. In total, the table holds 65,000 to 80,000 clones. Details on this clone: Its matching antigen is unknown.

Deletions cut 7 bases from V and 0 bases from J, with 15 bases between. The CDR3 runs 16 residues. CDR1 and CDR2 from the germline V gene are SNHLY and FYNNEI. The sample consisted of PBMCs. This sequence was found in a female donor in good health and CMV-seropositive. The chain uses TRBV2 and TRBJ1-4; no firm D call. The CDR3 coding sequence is TGTGCCAGCACCTTGGAAGGGAGGGCAACTAATGAAAAACTGTTTTTT. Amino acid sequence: CASTLEGRATNEKLFF.